The clone carrying this T cell receptor (beta chain) was counted only a few times. Its antigen is still unknown. This record belongs to a study of T cells after yellow fever vaccination. Across the study: SMART-Seq v4 Ultra Low Input served to prepare low-cell-number fractions. Study-wide results and caveats: Post-booster reappearance was seen for most primary-vaccination clones (roughly 97% CD4, 80% to 90% CD8).

The germline V and J ends were trimmed by 1 base and 3 bases, with 15 bases remaining between them. The V gene's germline CDR1 is SGHKS and CDR2 YYEKEE (reference sequence). This CDR3 is built from 16 residues. In making TCR cDNA, 5'RACE template switching added a universal primer site and UMIs to it. One entry per CDR3 protein, called by TCRdb with MiXCR from the 5' RACE reads. The data contain about 340,000 distinct CDR3 sequences, roughly 9.4% of them singletons. The chain carries TRBV5-5 and TRBJ2-3; possible D gene TRBD1, 6 bases. Sequencing used PBMCs, obtained on the day of the first yellow fever vaccination. This sequence originates from a young man who received the YFV17D yellow fever vaccine. The CDR3 reads CASSLSIQGKTDTQYF. The CDR3 coding sequence is TGTGCCAGCAGCTTGAGTATCCAGGGGAAGACAGATACGCAGTATTTT.